The following is a T cell receptor beta chain sequence with its context. CDR3 length: 14 amino acids. The germline gives CDR1 SGHNT, CDR2 YYREEE (reference sequence). The ends were cut back, 4 bases at V and 0 bases at J, with 11 bases in the middle. These data belong to a study of cytomegalovirus exposure and HLA in healthy donors. In the PCR, 60 Vbeta and 13 Jbeta primers were used. Assay: immunoSEQ multiplex PCR; the TCRdb copy retains only in-frame clones and omits some. The sample holds around 130,000 clones, just under 75% seen once. This sequence joins TRBV5-4 and TRBJ2-7; no clear D gene. The sequence was collected from a man aged 40-50 years in good health and CMV-seropositive. The sample consisted of PBMCs. The DNA of the CDR3 is TGTGCCAGCAGCCTGGAATCGAGCTCCTACGAGCAGTACTTC. Amino acids: CASSLESSSYEQYF.